This TCR beta chain was sequenced in a study of vaccination effects on CD4 cells after COVID-19. Overall study: A couple of convalescent patients gave samples 16 days and one week before vaccination.

Subsequent to a culture period of more than 9 days, CD4+ T cells were isolated. Half-medium replacement with IL-2 medium occurred on days 3 and 7. Profiling relied on immunoSEQ multiplex PCR, and the TCRdb table lists in-frame clones only, not all of them. This table holds tens of thousands of clones, 76% found once. This CDR3 region has 13 residues. The germline CDR1 and CDR2 sequences are SEHNR and FQNEAQ (reference sequence). Trimming took 3 bases from V and 2 from J, leaving 7 bases between them. Regarding this clone: The antigen remains unidentified.

The chain has TRBV7-9 and TRBJ1-2; D is ambiguous. The sample was CD4+ T cells from PBMCs cultured without peptide, taken before COVID-19 vaccination. This sequence was found in a human donor who had a prior SARS-CoV-2 infection. The CDR3 nucleotides are TGTGCCAGCAGCTTTGACGGCAACTATGGCTACACCTTC. Protein product: CASSFDGNYGYTF.